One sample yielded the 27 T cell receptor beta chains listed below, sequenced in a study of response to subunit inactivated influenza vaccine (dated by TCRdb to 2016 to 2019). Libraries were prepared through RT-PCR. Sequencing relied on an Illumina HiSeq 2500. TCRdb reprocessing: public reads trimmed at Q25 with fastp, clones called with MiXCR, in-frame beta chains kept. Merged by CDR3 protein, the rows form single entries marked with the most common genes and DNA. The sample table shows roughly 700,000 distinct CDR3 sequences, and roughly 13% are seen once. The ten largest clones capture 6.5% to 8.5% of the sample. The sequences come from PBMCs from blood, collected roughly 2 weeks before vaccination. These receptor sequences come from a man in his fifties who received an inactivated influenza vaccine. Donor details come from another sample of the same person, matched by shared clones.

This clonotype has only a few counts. The DNA of the CDR3 is TGTGCCAGCAGCCCCCGAAGGGGCGGGGGGTCATATAATGAGCAGTTCTTC. Amino acids: CASSPRRGGGSYNEQFF. This chain links TRBV11-2 with TRBJ2-1, with 8 bases fitting TRBD2. The length of the CDR3 is 17 residues. The germline gives CDR1 SGHAT, CDR2 FQNNGV. Losses at the gene ends were 5 bases for V and 7 bases for J; bases not matched to a gene: 16.

The DNA for the CDR3 is TGCGCCAGCAGCTTGACTAGCGGGACCCCCTACGAGCAGTACTTC. Translated: CASSLTSGTPYEQYF. The chain combines TRBV5-1 with TRBJ2-7; 10 bases align to TRBD2. CDR1 is SGHRS and CDR2 is YFSETQ in the germline V gene. The CDR3 length is 15 residues. The ends lost 1 base at V and 2 bases at J; junction bases unmatched: 3.

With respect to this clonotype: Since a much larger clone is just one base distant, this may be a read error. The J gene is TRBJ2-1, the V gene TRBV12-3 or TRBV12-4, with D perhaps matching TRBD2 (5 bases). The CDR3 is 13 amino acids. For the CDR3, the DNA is TGTGCCAGCGGTTTAGGGAGTTTCGATGAGCAGTTCTTC. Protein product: CASGLGSFDEQFF.

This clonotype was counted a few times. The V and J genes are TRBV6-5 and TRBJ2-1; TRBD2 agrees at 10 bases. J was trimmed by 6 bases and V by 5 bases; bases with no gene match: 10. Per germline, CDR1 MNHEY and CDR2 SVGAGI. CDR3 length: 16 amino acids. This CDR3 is CASSLSTSGFRNEQFF. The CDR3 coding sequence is TGTGCCAGCAGTCTATCGACTAGCGGGTTCCGCAATGAGCAGTTCTTC.

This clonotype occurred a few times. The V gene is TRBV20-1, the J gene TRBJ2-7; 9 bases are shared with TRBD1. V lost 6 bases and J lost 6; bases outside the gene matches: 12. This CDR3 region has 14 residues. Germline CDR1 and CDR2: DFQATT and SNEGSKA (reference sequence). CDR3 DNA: TGCAGTGCCCGAGCGAGGGACAGGGAAGTCGAGCAGTACTTC. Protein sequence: CSARARDREVEQYF.

CDR3 nucleotide sequence: TGTGCCAGCAGCCAAGATAGCGGGAGGGCCATCAACGAGCAGTACTTC. Amino acid sequence: CASSQDSGRAINEQYF. The chain joins TRBV3-1 to TRBJ2-7, with 11 nucleotides matching TRBD2. CDR3 length equals 16 residues. The ends lost 0 bases at V and 5 bases at J; junction bases unmatched: 6. Germline CDR1 is LGHDT and CDR2 is YNNKEL (reference sequence).

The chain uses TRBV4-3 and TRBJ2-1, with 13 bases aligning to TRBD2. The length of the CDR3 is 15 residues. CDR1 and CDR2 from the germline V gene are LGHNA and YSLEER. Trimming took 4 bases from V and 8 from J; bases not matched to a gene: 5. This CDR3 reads CASSRGLAGVYEQFF. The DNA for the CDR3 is TGCGCCAGCAGCCGCGGACTAGCGGGAGTCTATGAGCAGTTCTTC.

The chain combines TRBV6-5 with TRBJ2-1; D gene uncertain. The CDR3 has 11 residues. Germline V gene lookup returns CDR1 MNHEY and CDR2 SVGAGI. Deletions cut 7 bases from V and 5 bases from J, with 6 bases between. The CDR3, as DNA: TGTGCCAGCACAAGAAACAATGAGCAGTTCTTC. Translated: CASTRNNEQFF.

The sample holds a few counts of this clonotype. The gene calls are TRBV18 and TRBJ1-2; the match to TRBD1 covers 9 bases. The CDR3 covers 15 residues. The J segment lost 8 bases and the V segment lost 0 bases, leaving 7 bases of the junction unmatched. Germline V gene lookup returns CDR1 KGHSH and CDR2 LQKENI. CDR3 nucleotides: TGTGCCAGCTCACCACCGGGACAGGGCGCGTCCGGCTACACCTTC. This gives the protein CASSPPGQGASGYTF. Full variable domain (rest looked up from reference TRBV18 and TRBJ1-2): NAGVMQNPRHLVRRRGQEARLRCSPMKGHSHVYWYRQLPEEGLKFMVYLQKENIIDESGMPKERFSAEFPKEGPSILRIQQVVRGDSAAYFCASSPPGQGASGYTFGSGTRLTVV.

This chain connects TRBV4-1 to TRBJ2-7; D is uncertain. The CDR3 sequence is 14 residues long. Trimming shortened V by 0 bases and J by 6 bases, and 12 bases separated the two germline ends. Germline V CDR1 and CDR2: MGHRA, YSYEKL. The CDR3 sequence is CASSQEFGRAEQYF. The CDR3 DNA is TGCGCCAGCAGCCAAGAATTCGGTAGGGCCGAGCAGTACTTC.

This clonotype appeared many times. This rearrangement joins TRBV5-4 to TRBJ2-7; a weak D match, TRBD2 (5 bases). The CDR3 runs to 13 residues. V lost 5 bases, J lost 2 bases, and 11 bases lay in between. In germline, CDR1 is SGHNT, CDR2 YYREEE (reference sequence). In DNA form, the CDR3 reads TGTGCCAGCAGTCGGACTCTCGCCTACGAGCAGTACTTC. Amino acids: CASSRTLAYEQYF.

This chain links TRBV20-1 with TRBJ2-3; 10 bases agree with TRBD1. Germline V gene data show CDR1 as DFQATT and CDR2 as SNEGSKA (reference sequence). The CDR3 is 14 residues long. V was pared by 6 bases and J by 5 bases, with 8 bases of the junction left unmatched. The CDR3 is CSARQGARGDTQYF. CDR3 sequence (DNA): TGCAGTGCAAGACAGGGGGCACGAGGAGATACGCAGTATTTT.

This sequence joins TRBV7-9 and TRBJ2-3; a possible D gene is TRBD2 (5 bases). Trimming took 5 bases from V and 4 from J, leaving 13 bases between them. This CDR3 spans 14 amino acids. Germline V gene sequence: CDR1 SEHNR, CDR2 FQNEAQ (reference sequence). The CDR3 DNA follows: TGTGCCAGCAGCCCTACGGGGTCTTCAGATACGCAGTATTTT. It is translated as CASSPTGSSDTQYF.

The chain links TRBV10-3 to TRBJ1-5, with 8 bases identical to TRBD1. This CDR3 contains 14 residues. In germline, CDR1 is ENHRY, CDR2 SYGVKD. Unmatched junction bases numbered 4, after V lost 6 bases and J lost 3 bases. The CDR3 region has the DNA TGTGCCATCAGGGGGACAGGACACAATCAGCCCCAGCATTTT. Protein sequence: CAIRGTGHNQPQHF.

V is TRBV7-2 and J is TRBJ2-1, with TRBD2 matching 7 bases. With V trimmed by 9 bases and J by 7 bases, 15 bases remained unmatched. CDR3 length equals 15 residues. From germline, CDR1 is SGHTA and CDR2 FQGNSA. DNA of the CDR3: TGTGCCAGTAAGACTGATGCGGGAGTGCGAAATGAGCAGTTCTTC. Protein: CASKTDAGVRNEQFF.

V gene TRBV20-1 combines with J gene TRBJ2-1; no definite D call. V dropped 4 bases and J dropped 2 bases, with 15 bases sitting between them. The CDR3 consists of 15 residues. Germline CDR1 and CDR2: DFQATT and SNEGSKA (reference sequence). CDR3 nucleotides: TGCAGTGCTATCTCGGTTGCGGCCGCCTACAATGAGCAGTTCTTC. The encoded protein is CSAISVAAAYNEQFF.

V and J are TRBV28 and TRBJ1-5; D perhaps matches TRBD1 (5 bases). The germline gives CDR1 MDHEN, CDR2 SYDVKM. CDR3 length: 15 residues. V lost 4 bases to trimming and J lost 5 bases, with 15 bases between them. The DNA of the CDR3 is TGTGCCAGCAGTTCCCGCTCGGGCAGGGATCAGCCCCAGCATTTT. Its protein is CASSSRSGRDQPQHF.

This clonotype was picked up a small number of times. CDR3 region: CAWSRGQGLSGNTIYF. As DNA, the CDR3 is TGTGCCTGGAGTCGGGGACAGGGTCTCTCTGGAAACACCATATATTTT. The rearrangement uses TRBV30 and TRBJ1-3; 9 bases map to TRBD1. With V trimmed by 2 bases and J by 0 bases, 5 bases remained unmatched. The CDR3 has 16 residues. Germline CDR1 and CDR2: GTSNPN and SVGIG (reference sequence).

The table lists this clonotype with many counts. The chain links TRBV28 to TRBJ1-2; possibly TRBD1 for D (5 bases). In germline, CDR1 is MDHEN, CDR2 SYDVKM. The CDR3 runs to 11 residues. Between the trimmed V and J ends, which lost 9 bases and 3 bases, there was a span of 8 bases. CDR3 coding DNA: TGTGCCAGTCAGGGCGACTATGGCTACACCTTC. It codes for CASQGDYGYTF.

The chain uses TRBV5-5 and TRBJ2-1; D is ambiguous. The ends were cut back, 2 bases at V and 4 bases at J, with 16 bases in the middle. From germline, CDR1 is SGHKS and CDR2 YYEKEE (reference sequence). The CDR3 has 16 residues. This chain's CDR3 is CASSLTLGLLYNEQFF. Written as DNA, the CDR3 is TGTGCCAGCAGCTTAACGTTGGGCCTACTTTACAATGAGCAGTTCTTC.

DNA for the CDR3: TGCAGTGGCCGAACCGGGACAGGGAATCAGCCCCAGCATTTT. It specifies CSGRTGTGNQPQHF. This chain joins TRBV20-1 and TRBJ1-5, with TRBD1 matching over 9 bases. The CDR3 loop spans 14 amino acids. V was pared by 7 bases and J by 4 bases, with 8 bases of the junction left unmatched. The germline CDR1 and CDR2 sequences are DFQATT and SNEGSKA (reference sequence).

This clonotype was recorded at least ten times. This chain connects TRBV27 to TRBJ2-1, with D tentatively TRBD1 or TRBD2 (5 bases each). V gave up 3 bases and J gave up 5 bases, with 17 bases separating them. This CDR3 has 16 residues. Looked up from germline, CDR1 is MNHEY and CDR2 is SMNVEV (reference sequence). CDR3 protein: CASSFTIGRGHNEQFF. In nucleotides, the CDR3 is TGTGCCAGCAGTTTTACTATCGGAAGGGGACACAATGAGCAGTTCTTC.

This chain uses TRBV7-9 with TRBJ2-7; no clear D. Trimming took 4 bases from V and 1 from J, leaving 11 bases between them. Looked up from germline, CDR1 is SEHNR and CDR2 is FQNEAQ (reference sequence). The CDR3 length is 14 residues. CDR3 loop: CASSSSTPSYEQYF. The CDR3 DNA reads TGTGCCAGCAGCTCATCGACACCTTCCTACGAGCAGTACTTC.

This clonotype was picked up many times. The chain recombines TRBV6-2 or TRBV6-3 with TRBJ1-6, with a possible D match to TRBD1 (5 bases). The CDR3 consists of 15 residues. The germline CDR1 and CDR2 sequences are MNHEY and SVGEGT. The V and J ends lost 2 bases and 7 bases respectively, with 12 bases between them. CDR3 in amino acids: CASSYTGRQNSPLHF. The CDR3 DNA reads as TGTGCCAGCAGTTACACAGGTCGGCAGAATTCACCCCTCCACTTT.

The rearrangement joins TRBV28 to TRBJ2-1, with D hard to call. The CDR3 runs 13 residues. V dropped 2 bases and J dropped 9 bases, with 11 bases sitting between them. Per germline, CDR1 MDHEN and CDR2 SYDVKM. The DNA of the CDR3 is TGTGCCAGCAGTTTAACGGGCCCCGGTGAGCAGTTCTTC. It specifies CASSLTGPGEQFF. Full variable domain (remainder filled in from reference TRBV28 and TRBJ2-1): DVKVTQSSRYLVKRTGEKVFLECVQDMDHENMFWYRQDPGLGLRLIYFSYDVKMKEKGDIPEGYSVSREKKERFSLILESASTNQTSMYLCASSLTGPGEQFFGPGTRLTVL.

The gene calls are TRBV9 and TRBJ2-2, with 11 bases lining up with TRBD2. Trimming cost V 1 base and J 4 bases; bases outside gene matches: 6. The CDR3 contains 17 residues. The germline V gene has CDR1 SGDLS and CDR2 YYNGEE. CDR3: CASSVRASGGLTGELFF. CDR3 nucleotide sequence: TGTGCCAGCAGCGTACGGGCTAGCGGGGGGCTCACCGGGGAGCTGTTTTTT.

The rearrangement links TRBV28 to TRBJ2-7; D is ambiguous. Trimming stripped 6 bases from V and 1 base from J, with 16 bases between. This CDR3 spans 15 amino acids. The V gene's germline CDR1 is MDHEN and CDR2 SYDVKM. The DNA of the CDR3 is TGTGCCAGCAGCCGGCGGTCGTCTAGGTCCTACGAGCAGTACTTC. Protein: CASSRRSSRSYEQYF. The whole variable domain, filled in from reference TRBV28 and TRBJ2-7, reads DVKVTQSSRYLVKRTGEKVFLECVQDMDHENMFWYRQDPGLGLRLIYFSYDVKMKEKGDIPEGYSVSREKKERFSLILESASTNQTSMYLCASSRRSSRSYEQYFGPGTRLTVT.